This T cell receptor (beta chain) is drawn from a study of blood T cells in healthy people across ages. The second PCR ran about 6 to 12 cycles with a sample-barcoded 5' primer and J-beta primers. TCRdb itself ran the 5' RACE reads through MiXCR, one entry per CDR3 protein. Of over 950,000 distinct CDR3 sequences detected, 35% to 40% appear once; the ten largest clones hold around 13%. CDR3 length equals 15 residues. The junction had 5 bases not matched to a gene; V was cut back by 1 base and J by 4 bases. Germline-derived CDR1 and CDR2 are SGHTA and FQGNSA. The sample was blood. The chain joins TRBV7-2 to TRBJ1-1; 8 bases align to TRBD1. This TCR was sampled from a man in his late teens or twenties in good health. This chain's CDR3 is CASSLEGQASTEAFF. CDR3 in DNA: TGTGCCAGCAGCTTAGAGGGACAGGCGAGCACTGAAGCTTTCTTT. The variable domain in full, completed from reference TRBV7-2 and TRBJ1-1, reads GAGVSQSPSNKVTEKGKDVELRCDPISGHTALYWYRQSLGQGLEFLIYFQGNSAPDKSGLPSDRFSAERTGGSVSTLTIQRTQQEDSAVYLCASSLEGQASTEAFFGQGTRLTVV.